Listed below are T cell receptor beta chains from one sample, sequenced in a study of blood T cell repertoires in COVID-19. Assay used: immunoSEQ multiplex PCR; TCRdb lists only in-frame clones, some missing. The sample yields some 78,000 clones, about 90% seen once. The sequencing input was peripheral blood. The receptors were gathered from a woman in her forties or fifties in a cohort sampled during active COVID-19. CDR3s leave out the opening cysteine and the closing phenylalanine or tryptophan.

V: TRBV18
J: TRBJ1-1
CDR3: ASSPGQQNTEAF

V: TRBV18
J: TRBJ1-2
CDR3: ASSLRGEGINYGYT

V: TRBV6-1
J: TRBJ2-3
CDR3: ASSERDRSTDTQY

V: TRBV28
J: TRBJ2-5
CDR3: ASAGLAGGGETQY

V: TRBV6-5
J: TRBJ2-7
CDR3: ASRLTSGQQY

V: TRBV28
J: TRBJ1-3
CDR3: ASSSGTTGNTIY

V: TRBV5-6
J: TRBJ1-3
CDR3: ASSLQPSSGNTIY

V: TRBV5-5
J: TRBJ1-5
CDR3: ASSSTTGGQPQH

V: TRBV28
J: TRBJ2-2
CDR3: ASSFGGRSGAGELF

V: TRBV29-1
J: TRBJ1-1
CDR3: SVEGTANTEAF

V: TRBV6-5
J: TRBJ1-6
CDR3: ASSPGLSSLH

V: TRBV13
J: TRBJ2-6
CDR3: ASSDPWTGERGANVLT

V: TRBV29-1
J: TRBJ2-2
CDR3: SVEAGSTGELF

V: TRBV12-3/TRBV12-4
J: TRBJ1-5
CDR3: ASSQTPRGPQH

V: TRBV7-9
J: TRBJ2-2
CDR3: ASTLGVGELF

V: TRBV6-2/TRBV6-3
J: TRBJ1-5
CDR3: ASSYARQSNQPQH

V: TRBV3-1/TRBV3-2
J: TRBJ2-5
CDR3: ASSPTKTGPRGETQY

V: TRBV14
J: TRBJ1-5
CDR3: ASSAGQGGQPQH

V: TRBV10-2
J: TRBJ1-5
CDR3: ASGSGFYSNQPQH

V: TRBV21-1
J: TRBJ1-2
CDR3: ASSGSGQYYGYT

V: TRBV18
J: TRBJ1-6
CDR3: ASSPTGGRTSPLH

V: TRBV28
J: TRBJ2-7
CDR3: ASSFPLLPGQSLAYEQY

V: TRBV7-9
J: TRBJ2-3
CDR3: ASSSRLTGGTDTQY

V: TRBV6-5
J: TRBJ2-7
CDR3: ASSSRGGRGYEQY

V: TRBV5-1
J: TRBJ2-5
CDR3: ASSLEGTVKETQY

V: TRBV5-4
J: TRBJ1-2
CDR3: ASSFPQSGYT

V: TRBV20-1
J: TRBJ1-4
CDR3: SASRETGEKLF

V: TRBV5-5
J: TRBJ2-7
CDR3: ASSLGLAAWEIAYEQY

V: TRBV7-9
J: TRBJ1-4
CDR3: ASSQGARGEKLF

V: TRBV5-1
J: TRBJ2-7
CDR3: ASSYNRDSYEQY

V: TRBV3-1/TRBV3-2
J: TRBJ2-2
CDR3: ASSQGGANTGELF

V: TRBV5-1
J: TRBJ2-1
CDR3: ASTPRLADNNEQF

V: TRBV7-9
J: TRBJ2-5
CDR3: ASSPTGVQETQY

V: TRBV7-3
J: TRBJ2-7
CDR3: ASSFGGGMEQY

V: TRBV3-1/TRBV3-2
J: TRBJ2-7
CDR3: ASSQVEGAEQY

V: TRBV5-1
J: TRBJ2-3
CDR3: ASSLEQAFSTDTQY

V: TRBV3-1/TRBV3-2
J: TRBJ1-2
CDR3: ASSQPGHRYGYT

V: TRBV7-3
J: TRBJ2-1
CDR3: ASSSIAGFLNEQF

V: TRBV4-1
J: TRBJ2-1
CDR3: ASSQDRTSGGVEQF

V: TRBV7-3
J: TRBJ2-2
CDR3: ASSRLGGINTGELF

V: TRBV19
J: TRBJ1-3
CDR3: ASRQGSSGNTIY

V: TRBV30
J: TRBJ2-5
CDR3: AWSVGGETQY

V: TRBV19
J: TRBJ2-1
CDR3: ASSRTSGAYNEQF

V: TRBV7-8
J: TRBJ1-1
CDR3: ASSQSAQGWPEAF